Each of the 30 T cell receptor beta chains below was sequenced from the same sample in a study of CD8 T cell repertoires and HIV-1 epitope variants (dated by TCRdb to 2020 to 2021). Receptor amplification or capture employed the immunoSEQ multiplex PCR assay. TCRdb stores this immuneACCESS table with in-frame sequences only. Part of the clones is absent; in the studies checked, under half of the shortfall reflects unresolved V genes, and no reason is known for the rest. Recorded for this sample are over 90,000 clones; around 75% of them occurred a single time. Around a quarter of the sample is in the top ten clones. Material for sequencing was uncultured baseline CD8+ T cells from peripheral blood mononuclear cells (PBMCs). All receptors derive from a male donor with HIV.

This chain uses TRBV19 with TRBJ2-2; tentative D call: TRBD2 (5 bases). Germline CDR1 and CDR2: LNHDA and SQIVND (reference sequence). This CDR3 is built from 15 residues. V shed 9 bases and J shed 4 bases, with 18 bases lying between them. The chain's CDR3 is CASSSGLEATGELFF. In DNA form, the CDR3 reads TGTGCCAGCAGTTCGGGCCTGGAGGCCACCGGGGAGCTGTTTTTT.

A word on this clone: A far larger clone is one nucleotide away, so this likely arose from a read error. The chain combines TRBV6-6 with TRBJ2-7; TRBD1 matches at 10 bases. This CDR3 region has 13 residues. V lost 5 bases and J lost 5; bases outside the gene matches: 3. In germline, CDR1 is MNHNY, CDR2 SVGAGI (reference sequence). The CDR3 DNA sequence: TGTGCCAGCAGTCGACAGGGGGCCAACGAGCAGTACTTC. Its protein product is CASSRQGANEQYF.

This chain connects TRBV28 to TRBJ2-3; D call uncertain. CDR1 is MDHEN, CDR2 SYDVKM, per germline. Trimming shortened V by 3 bases and J by 2 bases, and 9 bases separated the two germline ends. This CDR3 has 14 residues. In DNA, the CDR3 is TGTGCCAGCAGTTTGGGGTTGTTCACAGATACGCAGTATTTT. Its translation: CASSLGLFTDTQYF.

The J gene is TRBJ1-5, the V gene TRBV7-9; D remains unclear. Trimming stripped 5 bases from V and 3 bases from J, with 8 bases between. Per germline, CDR1 SEHNR and CDR2 FQNEAQ (reference sequence). This CDR3 is 13 amino acids long. DNA for the CDR3: TGTGCCAGCAGCCGAGCTCCCAATCAGCCCCAGCATTTT. This translates into CASSRAPNQPQHF.

The rearrangement uses TRBV5-4 and TRBJ1-4, with 7 bases lining up with TRBD1. V lost 4 bases to trimming and J lost 5 bases; unmatched junction nucleotides: 8. There are 15 residues in the CDR3. Per the germline V gene, CDR1 is SGHNT and CDR2 is YYREEE (reference sequence). The CDR3 sequence is CASSLSGQLNEKLFF. DNA of the CDR3: TGTGCCAGCAGCCTATCGGGACAGTTAAATGAAAAACTGTTTTTT.

The J gene is TRBJ2-6, the V gene TRBV5-1; D possibly corresponds to TRBD2 (5 bases). V dropped 7 bases and J dropped 0 bases, with 14 bases sitting between them. The CDR3 runs 16 residues. Germline CDR1 and CDR2: SGHRS and YFSETQ. CDR3 sequence (DNA): TGCGCCAGCGGTGAGGGCACCTTCTCTGGGGCCAACGTCCTGACTTTC. Its protein is CASGEGTFSGANVLTF. Full variable domain (outside the CDR3, taken from reference TRBV5-1 and TRBJ2-6): KAGVTQTPRYLIKTRGQQVTLSCSPISGHRSVSWYQQTPGQGLQFLFEYFSETQRNKGNFPGRFSGRQFSNSRSEMNVSTLELGDSALYLCASGEGTFSGANVLTFGAGSRLTVL.

The V and J genes are TRBV28 and TRBJ1-4; TRBD1 agrees at 9 bases. V gave up 2 bases and J gave up 8 bases; unmatched junction bases: 0. The CDR3 loop spans 13 amino acids. Germline V CDR1 and CDR2: MDHEN, SYDVKM. CDR3 residues: CASSLGTGEKLFF. The CDR3 DNA reads TGTGCCAGCAGTTTAGGGACAGGGGAAAAACTGTTTTTT.

This chain joins TRBV21-1 and TRBJ2-5. TRBV21-1 is noted as a pseudogene. The CDR3 covers 12 residues. The CDR3 sequence is CASTPFWETQYF. CDR3 nucleotide sequence: TGTGCCAGCACTCCGTTTTGGGAGACCCAGTACTTC.

This rearrangement joins TRBV19 to TRBJ2-7, with 8 bases aligning to TRBD1. Germline CDR1 is LNHDA and CDR2 is SQIVND (reference sequence). This CDR3 is built from 13 residues. Losses at the gene ends were 10 bases for V and 3 bases for J; bases not matched to a gene: 8. The CDR3 loop is CATRQDRDYEQYF. Here the CDR3 DNA reads TGTGCCACCCGACAGGACAGGGACTACGAGCAGTACTTC. Full variable domain (remainder filled in from reference TRBV19 and TRBJ2-7): DGGITQSPKYLFRKEGQNVTLSCEQNLNHDAMYWYRQDPGQGLRLIYYSQIVNDFQKGDIAEGYSVSREKKESFPLTVTSAQKNPTAFYLCATRQDRDYEQYFGPGTRLTVT.

The rearrangement joins TRBV5-1 to TRBJ2-1; 9 bases fit TRBD2. J lost 6 bases, V lost 0 bases, and 10 bases had no gene match. CDR3 length equals 17 residues. Germline V CDR1 and CDR2: SGHRS, YFSETQ. CDR3 bases: TGCGCCAGCAGCTTGGCCGTCGCTAGCGGGAAGGTCAATGAGCAGTTCTTC. Its protein is CASSLAVASGKVNEQFF. Complete variable domain (other parts from reference TRBV5-1 and TRBJ2-1): KAGVTQTPRYLIKTRGQQVTLSCSPISGHRSVSWYQQTPGQGLQFLFEYFSETQRNKGNFPGRFSGRQFSNSRSEMNVSTLELGDSALYLCASSLAVASGKVNEQFFGPGTRLTVL.

The chain has TRBV29-1 and TRBJ2-5, with 7 bases matching TRBD1. The CDR3 runs to 11 residues. Germline CDR1 SQVTM, CDR2 ANQGSEA. Trimming cost V 7 bases and J 7 bases; bases outside gene matches: 6. The CDR3 nucleotides are TGCAGCGGAGGGACAGTAGGGACCCAGTACTTC. Amino acids: CSGGTVGTQYF.

This chain uses TRBV27 with TRBJ2-1, with D maybe TRBD1 (5 bases). In germline, CDR1 is MNHEY, CDR2 SMNVEV (reference sequence). The CDR3 has 15 amino acids. V was shortened by 2 bases and J by 6 bases, with 14 bases between the two germline ends. The CDR3 spells CASSLLSDMGNEQFF. The CDR3, as DNA: TGTGCCAGCAGTTTACTATCGGACATGGGCAATGAGCAGTTCTTC.

The chain uses TRBV4-2 and TRBJ2-3; the D is unclear. Trimming removed 2 bases from V and 2 bases from J, with 5 bases in between. Germline V gene lookup returns CDR1 LGHNA and CDR2 YNFKEQ. The CDR3 is 13 amino acids. The chain's CDR3 is CASSQKFTDTQYF. Here the CDR3 DNA reads TGTGCCAGCAGCCAAAAATTCACAGATACGCAGTATTTT.

The rearrangement links TRBV5-1 to TRBJ1-1, with TRBD1 as a possible D gene (5 bases). The CDR3 totals 15 residues. V was pared by 3 bases and J by 0 bases, with 12 bases between. Germline lookup yields CDR1 SGHRS and CDR2 YFSETQ. CDR3 bases: TGCGCCAGCAGCTCGACAGATCATATGAACACTGAAGCTTTCTTT. As protein: CASSSTDHMNTEAFF. Drawing the rest from reference TRBV5-1 and TRBJ1-1, the complete variable domain is KAGVTQTPRYLIKTRGQQVTLSCSPISGHRSVSWYQQTPGQGLQFLFEYFSETQRNKGNFPGRFSGRQFSNSRSEMNVSTLELGDSALYLCASSSTDHMNTEAFFGQGTRLTVV.

The V call is TRBV19, the J call TRBJ2-7; TRBD1 matches at 11 bases. After removal of 6 bases from V and 5 bases from J, the junction contained 9 bases not matched to a gene. Germline CDR1 is LNHDA and CDR2 is SQIVND (reference sequence). The CDR3 has 15 residues. The CDR3 reads CASRGTGGLADEQYF. The CDR3 coding sequence is TGTGCCAGTAGGGGGACAGGGGGACTTGCGGACGAGCAGTACTTC.

V gene TRBV9 combines with J gene TRBJ1-3; 7 bases map to TRBD1. The CDR3 is 23 amino acids. Germline CDR1 is SGDLS and CDR2 is YYNGEE. The J segment lost 0 bases and the V segment lost 5 bases, leaving 29 bases of the junction unmatched. The CDR3 loop reads CASSRSVDEYRGLLPSSGNTIYF. The CDR3 bases are TGTGCCAGCAGTCGTAGTGTCGATGAGTACAGGGGCCTTCTTCCGAGCTCTGGAAACACCATATATTTT.

The rearrangement uses TRBV6-1 and TRBJ2-5, with 11 bases aligning to TRBD2. Germline values: CDR1 MNHNS, CDR2 SASEGT. V shed 11 bases, J shed 11 bases, and the junction held 13 bases outside the gene matches. CDR3 length: 13 residues. Here the CDR3 DNA reads TGTGCCGGGAAAGTGACTAGCGGGGAAGAGCAGTACTTC. Translation: CAGKVTSGEEQYF.

The V gene is TRBV4-3, the J gene TRBJ1-1; weak D call: TRBD1 (5 bases). V was shortened by 0 bases and J by 3 bases, with 17 bases between the two germline ends. The CDR3 loop spans 17 amino acids. The germline CDR1 and CDR2 sequences are LGHNA and YSLEER. The CDR3 DNA reads as TGCGCCAGCAGCCAAGATCAAGATGGGGGGGGGTACACTGAAGCTTTCTTT. Amino acids: CASSQDQDGGGYTEAFF.

The chain couples TRBV7-2 to TRBJ2-3; a possible D gene is TRBD2 (7 bases). Deletions cut 7 bases from V and 4 bases from J, with 18 bases between. The CDR3 length is 15 residues. Germline-derived CDR1 and CDR2 are SGHTA and FQGNSA. CDR3 region: CASISRPGGPDTQYF. DNA of the CDR3: TGTGCCAGCATCAGTCGTCCGGGGGGCCCAGATACGCAGTATTTT.

This clone was seen more than once but under ten times. The chain employs TRBV7-8 and TRBJ2-7; the D is unclear. The germline V gene encodes CDR1 SGHVS and CDR2 FQNEAQ. V dropped 4 bases and J dropped 3 bases, with 10 bases sitting between them. The CDR3 loop spans 13 amino acids. The CDR3 DNA reads TGTGCCAGCAGCTCCCGGATCAACTACGAGCAGTACTTC. The encoded protein is CASSSRINYEQYF.

This clone appeared a few times. V usage is TRBV28 and J usage is TRBJ2-7; D remains ambiguous. Trimming left V 4 bases short and J 7 bases short, with 8 bases between. The CDR3 has 11 residues. The germline CDR1 and CDR2 sequences are MDHEN and SYDVKM. CDR3 in DNA: TGTGCCAGCAGTTACGAGAGGGAGCAGTACTTC. Its translation is CASSYEREQYF.

In its sample, this clone was seen many times. The chain uses TRBV10-3 and TRBJ2-7; 8 bases are shared with TRBD2. The CDR3 consists of 15 residues. With V trimmed by 6 bases and J by 3 bases, 10 bases remained unmatched. From germline, CDR1 is ENHRY and CDR2 SYGVKD. The CDR3 loop is CAISSGTRSHYEQYF. The CDR3 DNA reads as TGTGCCATCAGCTCTGGGACTAGGTCTCACTACGAGCAGTACTTC.

This clone was recorded only once. The chain has TRBV27 and TRBJ2-1; 15 nucleotides align to TRBD2. CDR1 is MNHEY and CDR2 is SMNVEV in the germline V gene (reference sequence). The V and J ends lost 2 bases and 3 bases, in that order; junction bases with no gene match: 5. The CDR3 sequence is 18 residues long. CDR3 nucleotides: TGTGCCAGCAGTTTAGGACTAGCGGGGGGGCCCTACTACAATGAGCAGTTCTTC. It encodes CASSLGLAGGPYYNEQFF.

This clone was found a few times. The chain couples TRBV7-9 to TRBJ2-7; possibly TRBD2 for D (7 bases). The V end was cut by 4 bases, the J end by 2 bases, with 18 bases between. CDR1 SEHNR and CDR2 FQNEAQ come from the germline V gene (reference sequence). The CDR3 is 16 amino acids. CDR3 protein: CASSSGGGAFTYEQYF. CDR3 in DNA: TGTGCCAGCAGCTCCGGAGGGGGGGCCTTCACCTACGAGCAGTACTTC.

The rearrangement uses TRBV19 and TRBJ2-3; no clear D gene. V was pared by 3 bases and J by 0 bases, with 10 bases between. Germline V CDR1 and CDR2: LNHDA, SQIVND (reference sequence). The CDR3 has 15 amino acids. The CDR3 DNA reads as TGTGCCAGTAGTATTTCTTATGGAAGCACAGATACGCAGTATTTT. This codes for CASSISYGSTDTQYF.

The chain joins TRBV6-5 to TRBJ1-2, with D tentatively TRBD1 (5 bases). V lost 10 bases and J 1 base, leaving 16 bases between the germline ends. The CDR3 totals 14 residues. In germline, CDR1 is MNHEY, CDR2 SVGAGI. The DNA for the CDR3 is TGTGCCACCATAAAGGCAGGGCTTAACTATGGCTACACCTTC. It encodes CATIKAGLNYGYTF.

This clone was recorded a few times. The genes are TRBV6-6 and TRBJ2-7; 8 nucleotides line up with TRBD1. CDR1 and CDR2 (germline): MNHNY, SVGAGI (reference sequence). With V trimmed by 11 bases and J by 5 bases, 14 bases remained unmatched. The CDR3 spans 14 residues. CDR3 bases: TGTGCCGGTTCCCGACAGGGGATAACGAACGAGCAGTACTTC. Amino acid sequence: CAGSRQGITNEQYF.

The chain links TRBV19 to TRBJ2-4; TRBD2 agrees at 7 bases. Trimming at V came to 8 bases and at J to 4 bases, leaving 8 bases not matched to a gene. This CDR3 contains 14 residues. Germline V gives CDR1 LNHDA, CDR2 SQIVND (reference sequence). Here the CDR3 reads CASHSGLPKNIQYF. CDR3 sequence (DNA): TGTGCCAGTCACTCGGGACTACCTAAAAACATTCAGTACTTC.

The V and J genes are TRBV29-1 and TRBJ2-7; D gene ambiguous. V was clipped by 1 base and J by 3 bases, with 19 bases between them. CDR3 length: 16 amino acids. In germline, CDR1 is SQVTM, CDR2 ANQGSEA. The CDR3 reads CSVEGGRGPLGYEQYF. CDR3 sequence (DNA): TGCAGCGTTGAAGGTGGTCGAGGTCCTTTAGGCTACGAGCAGTACTTC.

The rearrangement uses TRBV5-4 and TRBJ1-2, with a possible D match to TRBD1 (6 bases). V was cut by 2 bases and J by 2 bases, with 22 bases left in between. Germline CDR1 SGHNT, CDR2 YYREEE (reference sequence). The CDR3 is made up of 18 amino acids. CDR3 nucleotides: TGTGCCAGCAGCTTCCCCCGGGGGGGGCAGAAGGTAAACTATGGCTACACCTTC. This translates into CASSFPRGGQKVNYGYTF.